The 11 T cell receptor beta chains in this list originate from one sample, sequenced in a study of OX40 agonist ivuxolimab in advanced cancers. Sequencing was performed with immunoSEQ multiplex PCR; in TCRdb, only in-frame clones are kept and a portion is missing. The data contain just under 65,000 clones, about 89% of them singletons. Source: CD4+ or CD8+ T cells sorted from blood, taken in a trial of the OX40 agonist ivuxolimab. These receptors all come from an adult with an advanced solid tumor such as melanoma, head and neck, liver or kidney cancer.

The chain links TRBV5-8 to TRBJ2-1, with D unclear. This CDR3 comprises 12 residues. Germline-derived CDR1 and CDR2 are SGHTS and YDEGEE. Trimming removed 0 bases at V and 8 bases at J, with 6 bases between. In DNA, the CDR3 is TGTGCCAGCAGCTTGGGTGGTGATGAGCAGTTCTTC. It codes for CASSLGGDEQFF.

The V gene is TRBV7-2, the J gene TRBJ2-2; 10 positions agree with TRBD1. Trimming at V came to 6 bases and at J to 7 bases, leaving 5 bases not matched to a gene. Germline CDR1 SGHTA, CDR2 FQGNSA. The CDR3 sequence is 14 residues long. The CDR3 DNA follows: TGTGCCAGCAGACGACAGGGGGCTAGCGGGGAGCTGTTTTTT. The encoded protein is CASRRQGASGELFF.

The chain has TRBV29-1 and TRBJ2-7; the match to TRBD1 covers 7 bases. The germline V gene encodes CDR1 SQVTM and CDR2 ANQGSEA. The J segment lost 6 bases and the V segment lost 7 bases, leaving 9 bases of the junction unmatched. CDR3 size: 12 residues. The CDR3 nucleotides are TGCAGCGCCGGGACAGCAATATCCGAGCAGTACTTC. Its protein is CSAGTAISEQYF.

The J gene is TRBJ2-6, the V gene TRBV19; weak D call: TRBD1 (5 bases). The CDR3 is 15 amino acids. The germline V gene has CDR1 LNHDA and CDR2 SQIVND (reference sequence). Trimming cost V 7 bases and J 0 bases, with 10 bases left between them. For the CDR3, the DNA is TGTGCCAGTATACCGGACAACTCTGGGGCCAACGTCCTGACTTTC. It codes for CASIPDNSGANVLTF.

CDR3 sequence: CASSEVGKNSPLHF. The DNA of the CDR3 is TGTGCCAGCAGTGAAGTTGGCAAGAATTCACCCCTCCACTTT. This chain connects TRBV25-1 to TRBJ1-6; D unresolved. The CDR3 is 14 residues long. In germline, CDR1 is MGHDK, CDR2 SYGVNS. The V end lost 2 bases, the J end lost 7 bases, and 9 bases lay between the germline ends. The full variable domain, completed using reference TRBV25-1 and TRBJ1-6, is EADIYQTPRYLVIGTGKKITLECSQTMGHDKMYWYQQDPGMELHLIHYSYGVNSTEKGDLSSESTVSRIRTEHFPLTLESARPSHTSQYLCASSEVGKNSPLHFGNGTRLTVT.

The chain carries TRBV6-5 and TRBJ1-2; D is unresolved. This CDR3 has 15 residues. V shed 7 bases and J shed 4 bases, with 19 bases lying between them. Germline values: CDR1 MNHEY, CDR2 SVGAGI. CDR3 protein: CASIPRVGVGYGYTF. The CDR3 region has the DNA TGTGCCAGCATCCCTAGGGTCGGGGTCGGCTATGGCTACACCTTC.

The chain recombines TRBV25-1 with TRBJ2-3; 11 bases agree with TRBD2. CDR1 MGHDK and CDR2 SYGVNS come from the germline V gene. The V segment lost 5 bases and the J segment 0 bases; nucleotides outside the gene matches: 7. The CDR3 has 17 residues. CDR3 protein: CASSPSRLAGSTDTQYF. The CDR3 bases are TGTGCCAGCAGTCCATCCCGACTAGCGGGGAGCACAGATACGCAGTATTTT. The complete variable domain, with remaining parts taken from reference TRBV25-1 and TRBJ2-3, reads EADIYQTPRYLVIGTGKKITLECSQTMGHDKMYWYQQDPGMELHLIHYSYGVNSTEKGDLSSESTVSRIRTEHFPLTLESARPSHTSQYLCASSPSRLAGSTDTQYFGPGTRLTVL.

The rearrangement uses TRBV5-1 and TRBJ2-3; D may match TRBD1 or TRBD2 (6 bases each). This CDR3 has 17 amino acids. Germline CDR1 reads SGHRS; CDR2 reads YFSETQ. Trimming removed 1 base at V and 3 bases at J, with 18 bases between. Here the CDR3 DNA reads TGCGCCAGCAGCTTGCCCGGACCGGGGGCCGGAACAGATACGCAGTATTTT. This sequence encodes CASSLPGPGAGTDTQYF.

V is TRBV5-6 and J is TRBJ2-7; D unresolved. Germline-derived CDR1 and CDR2 are SGHDT and YYEEEE. The CDR3 covers 12 residues. Trimming removed 0 bases from V and 1 base from J, with 2 bases in between. The CDR3 region is CASSLESYEQYF. DNA for the CDR3: TGTGCCAGCAGCTTGGAATCCTACGAGCAGTACTTC.

CDR3 sequence: CASSLSFIKNEQFF. The DNA of the CDR3 is TGTGCCAGCAGCCTATCATTCATTAAGAATGAGCAGTTCTTC. J is TRBJ2-1 and V is TRBV6-1; no firm D call. Trimming cost V 6 bases and J 7 bases, with 16 bases left between them. The CDR3 covers 14 residues. Germline V gene data show CDR1 as MNHNS and CDR2 as SASEGT.

V gene TRBV27 combines with J gene TRBJ1-2; 7 bases align to TRBD1. The length of the CDR3 is 15 residues. Germline values: CDR1 MNHEY, CDR2 SMNVEV (reference sequence). The junction had 3 bases not matched to a gene; V was cut back by 2 bases and J by 0 bases. DNA for the CDR3: TGTGCCAGCAGTTTAACAGGGGAAACTAACTATGGCTACACCTTC. The encoded protein is CASSLTGETNYGYTF.